The clone carrying this TCR beta chain was detected only a few times. Its antigen is unknown. CDR3 length: 14 residues. With 7 bases clipped from V and 6 bases from J, the junction kept 8 bases outside the gene matches. Those patients picked for sequencing had displayed CD8+CD57+ cell expansion on flow cytometry. At the time of blood sampling, patients had not yet received any therapy. The TCR beta profiling, which covered VDJ combination and CDR3 sequence, was carried out using genomic DNA as the template. One entry per CDR3 protein results from TCRdb running MiXCR on the reads. The repertoire holds roughly 180,000 distinct CDR3 sequences, with about 44% as singletons. The data were taken from a study of CD8+CD57+ T cells in acquired aplastic anemia. Study background: DNA from sorted CD4+ and CD8+ cells averaged roughly 3.4 ug. Study-level points and caveats: It was found that under 30 CD8+ CDR3 sequences were shared between patients and controls.

The sample consisted of sorted CD4+, CD8+, or CD8+CD57+ T cells (not recorded which) from PBMCs. This TCR was sampled from a human donor with aplastic anemia. The chain has TRBV12-3 or TRBV12-4 and TRBJ1-5, with 8 nucleotides matching TRBD1. DNA of the CDR3: TGTGCCAGCAACCCCGACAGGGGAGCTCAGCCCCAGCATTTT. Protein sequence: CASNPDRGAQPQHF.